Listed below are T cell receptor beta chains from one sample, sequenced in a study of blood T cells in healthy people across ages. TCRdb called the 5' RACE reads again in MiXCR, with one record for every CDR3 protein. The sample holds 1 million or so distinct CDR3 sequences, 45% seen once. The material sequenced was blood. Receptors originate from a woman aged 60 to 75 in good health. CDR3s include the opening cysteine and the closing phenylalanine or tryptophan. D genes are given only for firm matches. Clone size appears in some rows only: once, few, many, or a class for an expanded clone.

j_call,v_call,clone_size,d_call,cdr3_nt,cdr3_aa
TRBJ2-7,TRBV9,many,NA,TGTGCCAGCAGCGGATCCGGGACACCCCTGGACGAGCAGTACTTC,CASSGSGTPLDEQYF
TRBJ2-5,TRBV28,few,NA,TGTGCCAGCAGTTTACATCAGGGGGGGGCCCAGTACTTC,CASSLHQGGAQYF
TRBJ2-4,TRBV15,few,TRBD2,TGTGCCACCAGCAGAGAGAGTCAGGGAGGGAGCCTAGCCAAAAACATTCAGTACTTC,CATSRESQGGSLAKNIQYF
TRBJ1-5,TRBV28,NA,NA,TGTGCCAGCAGTCGGGACCAGGGCTTCAATCAGCCCCAGCATTTT,CASSRDQGFNQPQHF
TRBJ2-5,TRBV7-9,NA,NA,TGTGCCAGCAGCTTGTATAGGGTGGGTGTTGAGACCCAGTACTTC,CASSLYRVGVETQYF
TRBJ2-7,TRBV20-1,NA,TRBD1,TGCAGTGCTGGGGGACAGGACCTCTCCTACGAGCAGTACTTC,CSAGGQDLSYEQYF
TRBJ2-7,TRBV12-3/TRBV12-4,NA,NA,TGTGCCAGCAGCATTCGGGCCACCAACTACGAGCAGTACTTC,CASSIRATNYEQYF
TRBJ2-1,TRBV18,few,TRBD1,TGTGCCAGCTCACCAATCACGCAGGGGGCAGGTGAGCAGTTCTTC,CASSPITQGAGEQFF
TRBJ1-2,TRBV27,few,NA,TGTGCCAGCAGTTTGTCCGGAGGGGCTGATGGCTACACCTTC,CASSLSGGADGYTF
TRBJ2-2,TRBV15,NA,NA,TGTGCCACCAGCCGGGTCCAGACGAACACCGGGGAGCTGTTTTTT,CATSRVQTNTGELFF
TRBJ2-5,TRBV15,few,TRBD1,TGTGCCACCAGCCCCGGGACAGGGGTAGAGACCCAGTACTTC,CATSPGTGVETQYF
TRBJ2-1,TRBV20-1,NA,NA,TGCAGTGCTCATTATTCCCGGTACCCCGAGCAGTTCTTC,CSAHYSRYPEQFF
TRBJ2-1,TRBV12-3/TRBV12-4,few,NA,TGTGCCATCAAGAGAGGCAAAACCTACAATGAGCAGTTCTTC,CAIKRGKTYNEQFF
TRBJ1-5,TRBV6-5,few,TRBD1,TGTGCCAGCAGTTACTCGAGACAGGGGGCAGGGCCCCAGCATTTT,CASSYSRQGAGPQHF
TRBJ2-1,TRBV27,NA,NA,TGTGCCAGCGGCCGCAGGCCCGGGGATGAGCAGTTCTTC,CASGRRPGDEQFF
TRBJ1-4,TRBV2,few,NA,TGTGCCAGCAGTACTGACTCGTCGCATGAAAAACTGTTTTTT,CASSTDSSHEKLFF
TRBJ2-7,TRBV6-1,NA,TRBD1,TGTGCCAGCAGTGAAGCGCTTCTTGGGACAGGGAGCTCCTACGAGCAGTACTTC,CASSEALLGTGSSYEQYF
TRBJ2-7,TRBV28,NA,NA,TGTGCCAGCAGTTCCCCGACAGGCGGCTTGGTTTACGAGCAGTACTTC,CASSSPTGGLVYEQYF
TRBJ2-7,TRBV5-1,few,TRBD2,TGCGCCAGCAGCCCCACCGGGAGGCCTGAACGGGAGCAGTACTTC,CASSPTGRPEREQYF
TRBJ2-1,TRBV2,NA,TRBD2,TGTGCCAGCAGGGGAGGGACTAGCGGCATCAATGAGCAGTTCTTC,CASRGGTSGINEQFF
TRBJ1-1,TRBV7-9,NA,NA,TGTGCCACCCAACCCGGGGGAGGCACTGAAGCTTTCTTT,CATQPGGGTEAFF
TRBJ2-1,TRBV6-5,NA,NA,TGTGCCAGCCAGAAAACCGGGACCTCCTACAATGAGCAGTTCTTC,CASQKTGTSYNEQFF
TRBJ2-3,TRBV7-6,NA,TRBD2,TGTGCCAGCAGCCCCGGGGGGGGCCTCACAGATACGCAGTATTTT,CASSPGGGLTDTQYF
TRBJ2-1,TRBV20-1,NA,NA,TGCAGTGCTAGTTCTGTTGGGGGTTCCTACAATGAGCAGTTCTTC,CSASSVGGSYNEQFF
TRBJ2-7,TRBV15,NA,NA,TGTGCCACCAGCAGAGGGGTGGAGATCTCCTCCTACGAGCAGTACTTC,CATSRGVEISSYEQYF
TRBJ2-7,TRBV6-6,NA,NA,TGTGCCAGCATTTATGAATCAGGGGCGCACGAGCAGTACTTC,CASIYESGAHEQYF
TRBJ1-2,TRBV29-1,NA,TRBD1,TGCAGCGTTGGAGCGACAGGGGGCGGCGGCTACACCTTC,CSVGATGGGGYTF
TRBJ2-5,TRBV5-1,NA,TRBD1,TGCGCCAGCAGCTTGGAACAGGGGAGTGGGGAGACCCAGTACTTC,CASSLEQGSGETQYF
TRBJ1-6,TRBV7-9,NA,NA,TGTGCCAGCAGCTTAGGACAGGAGACTAATTCACCCCTCCACTTT,CASSLGQETNSPLHF
TRBJ1-1,TRBV29-1,few,TRBD1,TGCAGCGTTGACCACGCGACAGGGGCCACTGAAGCTTTCTTT,CSVDHATGATEAFF
TRBJ2-1,TRBV5-1,few,NA,TGCGCCAGCAGCTTGACTAGCTATGAGCAGTTCTTC,CASSLTSYEQFF
TRBJ2-1,TRBV10-2,NA,NA,TGCGCCAGCAGCGAGGGGCAGGGCGAGCTTGGTGGACAGTTCTTC,CASSEGQGELGGQFF
TRBJ2-5,TRBV6-1,few,NA,TGTGCCAGCAGAGGACAGCCTGCTTGGGAGACCCAGTACTTC,CASRGQPAWETQYF
TRBJ2-7,TRBV6-1,NA,TRBD1,TGTGCCAGCAGTCATTACAGGGGGAAGGTCACCTACGAGCAGTACTTC,CASSHYRGKVTYEQYF
TRBJ1-2,TRBV15,NA,TRBD1,TGTGCCACCAGCAGAGATATCGGGACAGGGGGCGGCGGCTACACCTTC,CATSRDIGTGGGGYTF
TRBJ2-7,TRBV28,NA,NA,TGTGCCAGCAGTGGAATAGGGACGTACTCCTACGAGCAGTACTTC,CASSGIGTYSYEQYF
TRBJ2-7,TRBV28,NA,TRBD1,TGTGCCGGCAGTCAGACAGGGGGGTCCCACGAGCAGTACTTC,CAGSQTGGSHEQYF
TRBJ1-6,TRBV6-5,NA,TRBD1,TGTGCCATCAGTCGACAGGGGGGTTCACCCCTCCACTTT,CAISRQGGSPLHF
TRBJ1-1,TRBV4-1,once,NA,TGCGCCAGCAGCCAAGTCCCCCAGGGGCGCGGGGTGGTGAACACTGAAGCTTTCTTT,CASSQVPQGRGVVNTEAFF
TRBJ2-1,TRBV2,many,NA,TGTGCCAGCAGTGGGGGGTACAATGAGCAGTTCTTC,CASSGGYNEQFF
TRBJ2-1,TRBV11-2,NA,NA,TGTGCCAGCCAAGGGGGGCTCGGGAACAATGAGCAGTTCTTC,CASQGGLGNNEQFF
TRBJ1-2,TRBV12-3/TRBV12-4,NA,NA,TGTGCCAGCAGTCCCTCCACGGGCTATGGCTACACCTTC,CASSPSTGYGYTF
TRBJ2-5,TRBV5-1,NA,NA,TGCGCCAGCAGCTCGTCTTACAGGTTTCAAGAGACCCAGTACTTC,CASSSSYRFQETQYF
TRBJ1-1,TRBV6-5,NA,NA,TGTGCCAGCAGTTACTCGACAGAGATGAACACTGAAGCTTTCTTT,CASSYSTEMNTEAFF
TRBJ2-7,TRBV29-1,NA,TRBD2,TGCAGCGTGAATAGCGGGAGCTCCTACAATGAGCAGTACTTC,CSVNSGSSYNEQYF
TRBJ1-2,TRBV27,NA,TRBD1,TGTGCCAGCAGTCGGACAGGGTGGGAAAATGGCTACACCTTC,CASSRTGWENGYTF
TRBJ1-2,TRBV12-3/TRBV12-4,NA,NA,TGTGCCAGCAGTTCATCCCTATGGGGCTACACCTTC,CASSSSLWGYTF
TRBJ2-7,TRBV10-3,few,TRBD2,TGTGCCATCACTACTCAACTAGCGGCCACCGAATACGAGCAGTACTTC,CAITTQLAATEYEQYF
TRBJ2-7,TRBV20-1,NA,NA,TGCAGTGCTAATGGGGGAATTCCCTACGAGCAGTACTTC,CSANGGIPYEQYF
TRBJ1-5,TRBV15,few,NA,TGTGCCACCGGGAGTCCAGATTATAGCAATCAGCCCCAGCATTTT,CATGSPDYSNQPQHF